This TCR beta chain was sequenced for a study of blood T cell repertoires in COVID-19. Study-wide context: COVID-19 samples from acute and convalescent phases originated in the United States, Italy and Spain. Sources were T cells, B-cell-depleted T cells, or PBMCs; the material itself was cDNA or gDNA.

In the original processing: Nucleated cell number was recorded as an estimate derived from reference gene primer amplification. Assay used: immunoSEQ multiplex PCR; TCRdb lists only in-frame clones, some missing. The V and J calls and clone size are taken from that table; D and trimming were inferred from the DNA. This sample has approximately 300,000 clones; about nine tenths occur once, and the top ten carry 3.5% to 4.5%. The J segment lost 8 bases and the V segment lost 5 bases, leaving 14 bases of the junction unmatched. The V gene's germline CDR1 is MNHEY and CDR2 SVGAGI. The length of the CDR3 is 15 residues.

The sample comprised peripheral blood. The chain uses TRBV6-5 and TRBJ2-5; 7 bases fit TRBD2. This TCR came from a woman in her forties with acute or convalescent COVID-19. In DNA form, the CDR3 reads TGTGCCAGCAGTAGACCGGGGGAGGGGCCGTATACCCAGTACTTC. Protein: CASSRPGEGPYTQYF.